These T cell receptor beta chains were read from a single sample in a study of T cell responses to AZD1222 COVID-19 vaccine. Libraries were prepared by immunoSEQ multiplex PCR; TCRdb keeps only in-frame clonotypes and omits some of them. Among about 140,000 clones, about 90% were seen once, and the ten largest hold roughly 7.6%. Here the sequenced sample was peripheral blood, taken 28 days after the second dose of the MenACWY control vaccine. The receptors were sampled from an adult who received the MenACWY meningococcal vaccine as a control. CDR3s include the opening cysteine and the closing phenylalanine or tryptophan. D genes are given only for firm matches. The size of a clone is reported for some rows only, either as once, few or many, or as a class for expanded clones.

v_call: TRBV28
d_call: TRBD1
clone_size: few
j_call: TRBJ2-1
cdr3_nt: TGTGCCAGCAGCCCGGGACAGAACAATGAGCAGTTCTTC
cdr3_aa: CASSPGQNNEQFF

v_call: TRBV28
d_call: NA
clone_size: NA
j_call: TRBJ1-5
cdr3_nt: TGTGCCAGCAGTTTTATCTACACACCGAATCAGCCCCAGCATTTT
cdr3_aa: CASSFIYTPNQPQHF

v_call: TRBV29-1
d_call: TRBD2
clone_size: NA
j_call: TRBJ2-7
cdr3_nt: TGCAGCGTTGTGGACAGACTCCGCGGGAGGGAGTATCTCGAGCAGTACTTC
cdr3_aa: CSVVDRLRGREYLEQYF

v_call: TRBV10-3
d_call: TRBD1
clone_size: few
j_call: TRBJ2-7
cdr3_nt: TGTGCCATCAGCGCCAGACAGGGGTCCTACGAGCAGTACTTC
cdr3_aa: CAISARQGSYEQYF

v_call: TRBV6-5
d_call: NA
clone_size: once
j_call: TRBJ1-5
cdr3_nt: TGTGCCAGCACTCCCGCGGGGGGGTTTGGTCAGCCCCAGCATTTT
cdr3_aa: CASTPAGGFGQPQHF

v_call: TRBV10-3
d_call: TRBD1
clone_size: NA
j_call: TRBJ2-2
cdr3_nt: TGTGCCATCAGGGGACAGGGGGAGGCCGGGGAGCTGTTTTTT
cdr3_aa: CAIRGQGEAGELFF

v_call: TRBV6-2/TRBV6-3
d_call: NA
clone_size: NA
j_call: TRBJ1-2
cdr3_nt: TGTGCCAGCAGTGGCCGGGCCGAAGGAGGCTACACCTTC
cdr3_aa: CASSGRAEGGYTF

v_call: TRBV5-1
d_call: TRBD1
clone_size: once
j_call: TRBJ1-4
cdr3_nt: TGCGCCAGCAGCCCGACAGGGGATGCTTCGGAAAAACTGTTTTTT
cdr3_aa: CASSPTGDASEKLFF

v_call: TRBV29-1
d_call: TRBD2
clone_size: NA
j_call: TRBJ2-1
cdr3_nt: TGCAGCCCTGACCGGACTAGCGGGTACAATGAGCAGTTCTTC
cdr3_aa: CSPDRTSGYNEQFF

v_call: TRBV2
d_call: NA
clone_size: NA
j_call: TRBJ2-7
cdr3_nt: TGTGCCAGCAGTGAAGCGTTTCTCTACGAGCAGTACTTC
cdr3_aa: CASSEAFLYEQYF

v_call: TRBV10-1
d_call: NA
clone_size: NA
j_call: TRBJ2-1
cdr3_nt: TGCGCCAGCAGTGAGTCTGGGCGATCCTACAATGAGCAGTTCTTC
cdr3_aa: CASSESGRSYNEQFF

v_call: TRBV19
d_call: TRBD1
clone_size: once
j_call: TRBJ2-7
cdr3_nt: TGTGCCGCCGGGACAGCAAACTACGAGCAGTACTTC
cdr3_aa: CAAGTANYEQYF

v_call: TRBV7-8
d_call: NA
clone_size: NA
j_call: TRBJ2-5
cdr3_nt: TGTGCCAGCAGCCCAGGACAGCTACCGTACCAAGAGACCCAGTACTTC
cdr3_aa: CASSPGQLPYQETQYF

v_call: TRBV19
d_call: NA
clone_size: NA
j_call: TRBJ1-1
cdr3_nt: TGTGCCAGTAGTATAACTACGGGGACTAACACTGAAGCTTTCTTT
cdr3_aa: CASSITTGTNTEAFF

v_call: TRBV7-9
d_call: NA
clone_size: NA
j_call: TRBJ2-3
cdr3_nt: TGTGCCAGCAGCGAGGGACTCACAACAGATACGCAGTATTTT
cdr3_aa: CASSEGLTTDTQYF

v_call: TRBV5-1
d_call: NA
clone_size: NA
j_call: TRBJ2-7
cdr3_nt: TGCGCCAGCAGCTTGGATGATCGACAGCCCTACGAGCAGTACTTC
cdr3_aa: CASSLDDRQPYEQYF

v_call: TRBV10-2
d_call: NA
clone_size: NA
j_call: TRBJ2-2
cdr3_nt: TGCGCCAGCAGTGAGTCTTACGAGAACACCGGGGAGCTGTTTTTT
cdr3_aa: CASSESYENTGELFF

v_call: TRBV20-1
d_call: TRBD1
clone_size: NA
j_call: TRBJ2-7
cdr3_nt: TGCAGTGTGGGGACAGGGGGAGAGCAGTACTTC
cdr3_aa: CSVGTGGEQYF

v_call: TRBV2
d_call: TRBD1
clone_size: NA
j_call: TRBJ2-7
cdr3_nt: TGTGCCAGCAGTGGACAGGGGCTCCCCTACGAGCAGTACTTC
cdr3_aa: CASSGQGLPYEQYF

v_call: TRBV10-2
d_call: TRBD2
clone_size: NA
j_call: TRBJ2-3
cdr3_nt: TGCGCCAGCAGTGAGACAGACCGACTAGCGGGTAGCACAGATACGCAGTATTTT
cdr3_aa: CASSETDRLAGSTDTQYF

v_call: TRBV29-1
d_call: NA
clone_size: NA
j_call: TRBJ2-7
cdr3_nt: TGCAGCGTTGAAGATATATACGAGCAGTACTTC
cdr3_aa: CSVEDIYEQYF

v_call: TRBV7-8
d_call: NA
clone_size: NA
j_call: TRBJ2-7
cdr3_nt: TGTGCCAGCAGCTTATTTGGGAACCATTACGAGCAGTACTTC
cdr3_aa: CASSLFGNHYEQYF

v_call: TRBV28
d_call: NA
clone_size: NA
j_call: TRBJ1-5
cdr3_nt: TGTGCCAGCAGTTTAGCGCAGGGAGAGGGCAATCAGCCCCAGCATTTT
cdr3_aa: CASSLAQGEGNQPQHF

v_call: TRBV6-4
d_call: NA
clone_size: NA
j_call: TRBJ1-5
cdr3_nt: TGTGCCAGCAGTGACTCGGGAGGGCCTAAAAGCAATCAGCCCCAGCATTTT
cdr3_aa: CASSDSGGPKSNQPQHF

v_call: TRBV28
d_call: TRBD2
clone_size: NA
j_call: TRBJ2-7
cdr3_nt: TGTGCCAGCAGTTTTAAGGTCCTAGCGGGGGCGACCCTCTACGAGCAGTACTTC
cdr3_aa: CASSFKVLAGATLYEQYF

v_call: TRBV28
d_call: NA
clone_size: NA
j_call: TRBJ2-4
cdr3_nt: TGTGCCAGCAGTTTAGTTGGGACCACCACCAAAAACATTCAGTACTTC
cdr3_aa: CASSLVGTTTKNIQYF

v_call: TRBV28
d_call: NA
clone_size: NA
j_call: TRBJ2-7
cdr3_nt: TGTGCCAGCCTCGGGTTCCTCAAGGGGGGTGACTACGAGCAGTACTTC
cdr3_aa: CASLGFLKGGDYEQYF